The clone carrying this T cell receptor beta chain was seen a few times. Its antigen is not identified. The CDR3 is 16 residues long. Trimming left V 3 bases short and J 0 bases short, with 16 bases between. In germline, CDR1 is SGDLS, CDR2 YYNGEE. The sample is drawn from a study of T cells in Graves' hyperthyroidism and ophthalmopathy. Study-level information: Peripheral blood was secured at the point of initial diagnosis, before any treatment. Study-level points and caveats: The model anticipated ophthalmopathy a median about 7 months pre-onset.

Under 3 months was the duration of disease in ophthalmopathy patients, who also had a Clinical Activity Score of at least 3 and a NOSPECS grade of at least 4. Clinical symptoms, serum thyroxine, TRAb, thyroid ultrasound and orbital computed tomography informed diagnoses. What was amplified from RNA transcripts were TCR beta CDR3 regions. In the first-round RT-PCR of the TCR CDR3, the HTBI primer set was used. TCRdb fed the multiplex PCR reads into MiXCR, producing one record per CDR3 protein. The sample consists of 600,000 to 700,000 distinct CDR3 sequences, around 15% of them appearing once. The sequenced sample was blood. The chain carries TRBV9 and TRBJ2-7; a possible D gene is TRBD2 (6 bases). The sequence came from a woman in her thirties or forties with Graves' ophthalmopathy. The CDR3 reads CASSGISGENSYEQYF. The CDR3, as DNA: TGTGCCAGCAGCGGTATTTCGGGGGAGAACTCCTACGAGCAGTACTTC.